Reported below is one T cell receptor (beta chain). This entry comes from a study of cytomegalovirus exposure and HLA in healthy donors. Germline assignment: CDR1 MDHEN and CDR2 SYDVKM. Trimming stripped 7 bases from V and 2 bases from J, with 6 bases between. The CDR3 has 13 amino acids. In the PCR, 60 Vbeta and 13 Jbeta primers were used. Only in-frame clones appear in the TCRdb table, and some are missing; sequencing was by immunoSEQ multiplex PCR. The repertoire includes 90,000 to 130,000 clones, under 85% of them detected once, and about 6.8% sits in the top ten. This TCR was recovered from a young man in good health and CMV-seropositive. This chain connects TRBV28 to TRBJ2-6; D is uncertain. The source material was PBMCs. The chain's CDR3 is CASIAPGANVLTF. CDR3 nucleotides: TGTGCCAGCATAGCCCCTGGGGCCAACGTCCTGACTTTC.